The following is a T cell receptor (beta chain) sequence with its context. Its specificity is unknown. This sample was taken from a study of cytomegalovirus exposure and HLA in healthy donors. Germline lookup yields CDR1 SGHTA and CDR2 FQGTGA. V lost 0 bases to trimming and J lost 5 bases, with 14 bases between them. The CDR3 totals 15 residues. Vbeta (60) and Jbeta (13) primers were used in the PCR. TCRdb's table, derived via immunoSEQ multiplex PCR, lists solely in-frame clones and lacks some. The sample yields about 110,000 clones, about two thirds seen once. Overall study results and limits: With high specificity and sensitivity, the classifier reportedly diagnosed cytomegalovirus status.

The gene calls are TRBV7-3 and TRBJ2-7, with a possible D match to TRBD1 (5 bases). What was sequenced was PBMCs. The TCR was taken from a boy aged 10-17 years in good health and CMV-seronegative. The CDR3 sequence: CASSLTAAGFNEQYF. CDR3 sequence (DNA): TGTGCCAGCAGCTTAACGGCGGCAGGGTTCAACGAGCAGTACTTC.